Below are 16 T cell receptor beta chains sequenced from a single sample in a study of STAT5B mutations in CD4+ large granular lymphocyte leukemia. Sequenced by immunoSEQ multiplex PCR; TCRdb stores in-frame clones only, minus some. Of about 40,000 clones listed, 75% to 85% are singletons. The sequenced sample consisted of CD4+ T cells from blood buffy coats. The origin of the receptors is a human donor in good health.

The chain is built from TRBV2 and TRBJ1-2, with no clear D. This CDR3 contains 14 residues. Trimming took off 9 bases at V and 0 bases at J, with 14 bases between the two ends. Germline CDR1 reads SNHLY; CDR2 reads FYNNEI. CDR3 DNA: TGTGCCAGAGGCACGGCAGCAACTAACTATGGCTACACCTTC. Its protein product is CARGTAATNYGYTF.

The V and J genes are TRBV6-6 and TRBJ2-7; a weak D match, TRBD2 (6 bases). V lost 5 bases and J lost 5, with 13 bases in between. This CDR3 comprises 13 residues. Germline V gives CDR1 MNHNY, CDR2 SVGAGI (reference sequence). CDR3 DNA: TGTGCCAGCAGTGCGGGGTTTAAAGACGAGCAGTACTTC. This translates into CASSAGFKDEQYF.

J is TRBJ1-5 and V is TRBV6-5, with a possible D match to TRBD1 (5 bases). Looked up from germline, CDR1 is MNHEY and CDR2 is SVGAGI. CDR3 length: 15 amino acids. V gave up 3 bases and J gave up 3 bases, with 12 bases separating them. The CDR3: CASSYSGALNQPQHF. CDR3 sequence (DNA): TGTGCCAGCAGTTATAGTGGGGCCCTCAATCAGCCCCAGCATTTT.

The chain joins TRBV10-3 to TRBJ2-2; 11 bases are a match to TRBD1. The CDR3 spans 16 residues. The V segment lost 3 bases and the J segment 7 bases; nucleotides outside the gene matches: 7. Per germline, CDR1 ENHRY and CDR2 SYGVKD. CDR3 DNA: TGTGCCATCAGTGACCCCGGGACAGGGGGAATCGGGGAGCTGTTTTTT. Translation gives CAISDPGTGGIGELFF.

The rearrangement uses TRBV29-1 and TRBJ2-5; perhaps TRBD1 as D (6 bases). The length of the CDR3 is 12 residues. V was cut by 6 bases and J by 5 bases, with 13 bases left in between. Germline V gene sequence: CDR1 SQVTM, CDR2 ANQGSEA. The CDR3 sequence: CSVRQVGETQYF. DNA of the CDR3: TGCAGCGTAAGACAGGTGGGGGAGACCCAGTACTTC.

The chain combines TRBV2 with TRBJ2-3, with 9 bases identical to TRBD2. The CDR3 covers 15 residues. Germline V gene lookup returns CDR1 SNHLY and CDR2 FYNNEI. J was trimmed by 6 bases and V by 5 bases; bases with no gene match: 9. The CDR3 spells CASSSLAGFTDTQYF. CDR3 DNA: TGTGCCAGCAGTTCCCTAGCGGGGTTTACTGATACGCAGTATTTT.

Only one count was recorded for this clone. The CDR3 spells CASSVEASVTQETQYF. CDR3 DNA sequence: TGTGCCAGCAGCGTAGAGGCTAGCGTGACCCAAGAGACCCAGTACTTC. This chain joins TRBV9 and TRBJ2-5; the D gene is possibly TRBD2 (6 bases). This CDR3 has 16 residues. V shed 0 bases and J shed 1 base, with 13 bases lying between them. Germline values: CDR1 SGDLS, CDR2 YYNGEE. Full variable domain (outside the CDR3, taken from reference TRBV9 and TRBJ2-5): DSGVTQTPKHLITATGQRVTLRCSPRSGDLSVYWYQQSLDQGLQFLIQYYNGEERAKGNILERFSAQQFPDLHSELNLSSLELGDSALYFCASSVEASVTQETQYFGPGTRLLVL.

The J gene is TRBJ1-3, the V gene TRBV7-8; TRBD1 is a possible D gene (5 bases). The CDR3 has 18 amino acids. CDR1 SGHVS and CDR2 FQNEAQ come from the germline V gene. Trimming took 1 base from V and 0 from J, leaving 16 bases between them. This CDR3 reads CASSLGSGLRHSGNTIYF. The CDR3 DNA sequence: TGTGCCAGCAGCTTAGGGTCAGGGCTACGACACTCTGGAAACACCATATATTTT.

The chain links TRBV11-2 to TRBJ1-4, with 9 bases lining up with TRBD1. The V segment lost 4 bases and the J segment 7 bases; nucleotides outside the gene matches: 7. This CDR3 is 15 amino acids long. Germline V gene data show CDR1 as SGHAT and CDR2 as FQNNGV. CDR3 sequence (DNA): TGTGCCAGCAGCTACCCGACAGGGGGGGGTGAAAAACTGTTTTTT. It codes for CASSYPTGGGEKLFF. Full variable domain (remainder filled in from reference TRBV11-2 and TRBJ1-4): EAGVAQSPRYKIIEKRQSVAFWCNPISGHATLYWYQQILGQGPKLLIQFQNNGVVDDSQLPKDRFSAERLKGVDSTLKIQPAKLEDSAVYLCASSYPTGGGEKLFFGSGTQLSVL.

Written as DNA, the CDR3 is TGTGCCAGTAGTATAGGAACGGGTTTGGAGCAGTACTTC. It codes for CASSIGTGLEQYF. The rearrangement joins TRBV19 to TRBJ2-7, with unresolved D. Deletions cut 1 base from V and 7 bases from J, with 11 bases between. The CDR3 has 13 amino acids. Germline-derived CDR1 and CDR2 are LNHDA and SQIVND (reference sequence).

This clone was picked up a small number of times. The chain has TRBV29-1 and TRBJ1-2; 7 bases align to TRBD1. Trimming cost V 4 bases and J 1 base; bases outside gene matches: 9. Germline V gives CDR1 SQVTM, CDR2 ANQGSEA. The CDR3 runs to 15 residues. CDR3 sequence reads: CSVGLGGGNNYGYTF. The CDR3 nucleotides are TGCAGCGTTGGACTCGGAGGGGGCAATAACTATGGCTACACCTTC.

This chain uses TRBV30 with TRBJ1-5; D is uncertain. V lost 3 bases and J 11 bases, leaving 11 bases between the germline ends. CDR3 length equals 11 residues. Germline V gives CDR1 GTSNPN, CDR2 SVGIG (reference sequence). The CDR3 DNA is TGTGCCTGGAGCCTACTAGGATCCCAGCATTTT. This sequence encodes CAWSLLGSQHF.

This sequence joins TRBV6-1 and TRBJ2-3; 10 bases align to TRBD2. This CDR3 contains 13 residues. Germline V gives CDR1 MNHNS, CDR2 SASEGT. Unmatched junction bases numbered 6, after V lost 10 bases and J lost 5 bases. This CDR3 reads CAISGGAGDTQYF. CDR3 nucleotide sequence: TGTGCCATCAGCGGGGGGGCCGGAGATACGCAGTATTTT.

The chain has TRBV6-1 and TRBJ1-5; 10 positions match TRBD1. Germline values: CDR1 MNHNS, CDR2 SASEGT. CDR3 length equals 14 residues. V trimming: 7 bases; J trimming: 4 bases; junction bases outside the gene matches: 4. CDR3 in DNA: TGTGCCAGCAATAGGGACAGGGGAAATCAGCCCCAGCATTTT. This sequence encodes CASNRDRGNQPQHF.

This clone has just a few counts. The rearrangement uses TRBV7-2 and TRBJ2-1, with D tentatively TRBD1 (5 bases). Germline V gene lookup returns CDR1 SGHTA and CDR2 FQGNSA. CDR3 size: 13 residues. V was shortened by 2 bases and J by 6 bases, with 8 bases between the two germline ends. The CDR3 DNA reads as TGTGCCAGCAGCTTAAAGGGGTTCAATGAGCAGTTCTTC. Translation: CASSLKGFNEQFF. Supplemented by reference TRBV7-2 and TRBJ2-1, the full variable domain reads GAGVSQSPSNKVTEKGKDVELRCDPISGHTALYWYRQSLGQGLEFLIYFQGNSAPDKSGLPSDRFSAERTGGSVSTLTIQRTQQEDSAVYLCASSLKGFNEQFFGPGTRLTVL.

The gene calls are TRBV19 and TRBJ2-3; TRBD2 might be the D (5 bases). The germline V and J ends were trimmed by 7 bases and 3 bases, with 14 bases remaining between them. This CDR3 has 14 amino acids. From germline, CDR1 is LNHDA and CDR2 SQIVND (reference sequence). CDR3 DNA: TGTGCCAGTAAGGAGGTTCGAGGGACAGATACGCAGTATTTT. This translates into CASKEVRGTDTQYF.